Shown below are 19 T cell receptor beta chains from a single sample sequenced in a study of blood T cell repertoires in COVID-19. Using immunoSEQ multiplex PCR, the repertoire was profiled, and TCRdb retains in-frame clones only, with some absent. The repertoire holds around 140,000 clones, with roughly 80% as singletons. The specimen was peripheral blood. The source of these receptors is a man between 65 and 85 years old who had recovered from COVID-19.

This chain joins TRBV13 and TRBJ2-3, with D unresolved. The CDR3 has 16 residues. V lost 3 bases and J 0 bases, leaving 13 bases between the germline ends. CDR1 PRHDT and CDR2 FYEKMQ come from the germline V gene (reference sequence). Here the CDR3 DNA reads TGTGCCAGCAGCTTGGTGACTGGAGCTAGCACAGATACGCAGTATTTT. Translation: CASSLVTGASTDTQYF.

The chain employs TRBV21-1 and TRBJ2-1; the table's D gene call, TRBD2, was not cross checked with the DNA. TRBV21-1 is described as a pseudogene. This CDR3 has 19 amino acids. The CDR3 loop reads CASSKGGTLWGCSYNEQFF. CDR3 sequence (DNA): TGTGCCAGCAGCAAAGGAGGGACTCTCTGGGGCTGCTCCTACAATGAGCAGTTCTTC.

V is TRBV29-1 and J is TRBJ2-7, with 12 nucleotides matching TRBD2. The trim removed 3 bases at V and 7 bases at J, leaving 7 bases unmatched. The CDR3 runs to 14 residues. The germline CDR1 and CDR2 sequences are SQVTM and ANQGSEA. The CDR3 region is CSVETSGSPREQYF. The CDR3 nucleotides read TGCAGCGTTGAGACTAGCGGGAGCCCGAGAGAGCAGTACTTC.

The CDR3 protein is CSAEGGPGELFF. The CDR3 nucleotides are TGCAGCGCCGAGGGCGGGCCCGGGGAGCTGTTTTTT. The genes are TRBV29-1 and TRBJ2-2; possibly TRBD2 for D (5 bases). V was pared by 7 bases and J by 6 bases, with 12 bases between. Germline CDR1 is SQVTM and CDR2 is ANQGSEA. The CDR3 contains 12 residues.

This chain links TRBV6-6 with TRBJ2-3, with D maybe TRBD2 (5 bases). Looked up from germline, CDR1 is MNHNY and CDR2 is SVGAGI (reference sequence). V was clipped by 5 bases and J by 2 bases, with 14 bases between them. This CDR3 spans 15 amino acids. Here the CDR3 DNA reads TGTGCCAGCAGTCCCCGCGGGCGGGCCACAGATACGCAGTATTTT. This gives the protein CASSPRGRATDTQYF.

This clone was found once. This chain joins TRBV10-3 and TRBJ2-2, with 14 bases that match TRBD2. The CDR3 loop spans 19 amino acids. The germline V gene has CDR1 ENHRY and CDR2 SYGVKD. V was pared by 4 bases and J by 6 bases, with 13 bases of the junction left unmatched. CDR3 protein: CAISVGLAGDLARPGELFF. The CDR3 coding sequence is TGTGCCATCAGTGTGGGACTAGCGGGAGACTTGGCCCGACCCGGGGAGCTGTTTTTT.

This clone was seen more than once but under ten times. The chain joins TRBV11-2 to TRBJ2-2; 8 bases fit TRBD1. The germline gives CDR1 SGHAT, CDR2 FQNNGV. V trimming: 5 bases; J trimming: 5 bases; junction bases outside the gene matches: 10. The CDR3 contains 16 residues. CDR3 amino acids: CASSPFQGAATGELFF. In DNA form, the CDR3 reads TGTGCCAGCAGCCCATTTCAGGGGGCCGCGACCGGGGAGCTGTTTTTT.

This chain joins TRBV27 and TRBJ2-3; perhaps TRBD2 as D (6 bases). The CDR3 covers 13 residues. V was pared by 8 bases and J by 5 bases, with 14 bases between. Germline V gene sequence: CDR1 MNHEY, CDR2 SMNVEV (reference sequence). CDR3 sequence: CASGDWAEDTQYF. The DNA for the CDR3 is TGTGCCAGCGGGGACTGGGCGGAAGATACGCAGTATTTT.

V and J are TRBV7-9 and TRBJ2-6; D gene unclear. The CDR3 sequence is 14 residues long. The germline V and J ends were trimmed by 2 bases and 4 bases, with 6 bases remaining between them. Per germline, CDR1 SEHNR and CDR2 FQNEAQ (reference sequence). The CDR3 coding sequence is TGTGCCAGCAGCTTATTGGAGGGGGCCAACGTCCTGACTTTC. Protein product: CASSLLEGANVLTF. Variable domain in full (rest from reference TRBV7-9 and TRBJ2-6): DTGVSQNPRHKITKRGQNVTFRCDPISEHNRLYWYRQTLGQGPEFLTYFQNEAQLEKSRLLSDRFSAERPKGSFSTLEIQRTEQGDSAMYLCASSLLEGANVLTFGAGSRLTVL.

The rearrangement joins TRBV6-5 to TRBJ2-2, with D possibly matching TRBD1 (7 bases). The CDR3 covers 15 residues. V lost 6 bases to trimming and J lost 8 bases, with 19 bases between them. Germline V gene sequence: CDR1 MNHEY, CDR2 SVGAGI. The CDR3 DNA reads TGTGCCAGCAGCCCCCAGCAGGGGGGCCTTGGGGAGCTGTTTTTT. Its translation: CASSPQQGGLGELFF.

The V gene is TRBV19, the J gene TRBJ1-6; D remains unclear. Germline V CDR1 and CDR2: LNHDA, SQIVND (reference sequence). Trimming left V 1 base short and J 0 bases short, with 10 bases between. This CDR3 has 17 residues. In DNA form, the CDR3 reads TGTGCCAGTAGTATAGTTACGGAGAGCTCCTATAATTCACCCCTCCACTTT. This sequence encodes CASSIVTESSYNSPLHF.

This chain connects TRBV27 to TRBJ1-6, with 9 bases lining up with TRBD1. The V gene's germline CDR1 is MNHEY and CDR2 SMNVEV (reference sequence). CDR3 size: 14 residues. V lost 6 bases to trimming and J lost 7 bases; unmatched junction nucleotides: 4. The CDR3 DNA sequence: TGTGCCAGCAGAAACAGGGGGCACAATTCACCCCTCCACTTT. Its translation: CASRNRGHNSPLHF.

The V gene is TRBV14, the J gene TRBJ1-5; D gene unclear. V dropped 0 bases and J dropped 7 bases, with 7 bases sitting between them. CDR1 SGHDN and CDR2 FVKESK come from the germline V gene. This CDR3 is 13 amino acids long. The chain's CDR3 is CASSQDSVQPQHF. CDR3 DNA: TGTGCCAGCAGCCAAGATTCCGTGCAGCCCCAGCATTTT.

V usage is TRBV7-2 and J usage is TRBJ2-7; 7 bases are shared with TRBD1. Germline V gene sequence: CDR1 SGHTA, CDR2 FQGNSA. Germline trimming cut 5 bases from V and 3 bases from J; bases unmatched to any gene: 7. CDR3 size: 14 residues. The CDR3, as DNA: TGTGCCAGCAGCCAACGGGGACAGTACTACGAGCAGTACTTC. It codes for CASSQRGQYYEQYF. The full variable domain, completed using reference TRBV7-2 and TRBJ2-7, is GAGVSQSPSNKVTEKGKDVELRCDPISGHTALYWYRQSLGQGLEFLIYFQGNSAPDKSGLPSDRFSAERTGGSVSTLTIQRTQQEDSAVYLCASSQRGQYYEQYFGPGTRLTVT.

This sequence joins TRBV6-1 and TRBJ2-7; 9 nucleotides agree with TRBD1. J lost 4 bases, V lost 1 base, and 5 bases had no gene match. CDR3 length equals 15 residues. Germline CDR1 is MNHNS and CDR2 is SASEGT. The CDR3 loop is CASSEGETGGYEQYF. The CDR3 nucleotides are TGTGCCAGCAGTGAAGGGGAGACAGGGGGATACGAGCAGTACTTC.

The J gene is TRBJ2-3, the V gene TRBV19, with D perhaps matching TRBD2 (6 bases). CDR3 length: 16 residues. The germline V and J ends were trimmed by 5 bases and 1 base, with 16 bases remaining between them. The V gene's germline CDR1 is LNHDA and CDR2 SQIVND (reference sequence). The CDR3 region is CASSPRGGSRTDTQYF. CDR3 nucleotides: TGTGCCAGTAGTCCCCGTGGGGGGAGCCGCACAGATACGCAGTATTTT.

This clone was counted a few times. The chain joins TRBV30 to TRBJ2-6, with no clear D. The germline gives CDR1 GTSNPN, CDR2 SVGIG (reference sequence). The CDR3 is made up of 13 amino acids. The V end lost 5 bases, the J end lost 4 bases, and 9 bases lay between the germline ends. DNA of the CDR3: TGTGCCTGGTCTCGGGTCGGGGCCAACGTCCTGACTTTC. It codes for CAWSRVGANVLTF.

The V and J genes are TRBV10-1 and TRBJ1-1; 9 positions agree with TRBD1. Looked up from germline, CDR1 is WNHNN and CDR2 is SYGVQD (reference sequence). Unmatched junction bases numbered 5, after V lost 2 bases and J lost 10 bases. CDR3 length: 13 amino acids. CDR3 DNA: TGCGCCAGCAGTGAGCCCGGACAGGGGCGAGCTTTCTTT. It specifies CASSEPGQGRAFF.

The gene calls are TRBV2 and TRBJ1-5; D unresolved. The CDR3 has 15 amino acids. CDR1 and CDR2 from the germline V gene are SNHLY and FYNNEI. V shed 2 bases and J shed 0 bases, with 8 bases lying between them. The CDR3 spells CASSETGYSNQPQHF. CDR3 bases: TGTGCCAGCAGTGAAACGGGTTATAGCAATCAGCCCCAGCATTTT.